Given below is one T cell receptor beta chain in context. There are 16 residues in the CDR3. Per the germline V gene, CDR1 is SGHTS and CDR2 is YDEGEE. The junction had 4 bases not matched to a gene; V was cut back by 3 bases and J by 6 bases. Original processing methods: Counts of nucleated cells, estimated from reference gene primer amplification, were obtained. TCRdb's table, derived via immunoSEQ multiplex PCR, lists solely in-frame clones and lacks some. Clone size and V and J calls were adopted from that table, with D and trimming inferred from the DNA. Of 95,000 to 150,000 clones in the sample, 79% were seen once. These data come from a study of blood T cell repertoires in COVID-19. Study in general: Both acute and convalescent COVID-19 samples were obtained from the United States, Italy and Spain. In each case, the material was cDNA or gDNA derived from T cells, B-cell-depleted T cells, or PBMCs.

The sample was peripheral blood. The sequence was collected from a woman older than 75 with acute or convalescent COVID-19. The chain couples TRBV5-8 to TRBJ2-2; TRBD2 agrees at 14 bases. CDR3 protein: CASSSGLAGDAGELFF. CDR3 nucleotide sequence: TGTGCCAGCAGCTCGGGACTAGCGGGAGACGCCGGGGAGCTGTTTTTT.